This entry lists 21 T cell receptor beta chains sequenced from one sample in a study of regulatory T cells in long-lasting Graves disease. HTBI primers from iRepertoire and Arm-PCR of CDR3 regions yielded the TCR beta libraries. One entry per CDR3 protein, called by TCRdb with MiXCR from the multiplex PCR reads. Found here are fewer than 450,000 distinct CDR3 sequences, about a fifth of them singletons; the top ten hold less than 25%. Time point described: persistent/refractory GD, antithyroid drugs over 5 years with positive TRAb. RNA extracted from PBMCs served as the sequencing template. The source material was peripheral blood mononuclear cells (PBMCs), sampled when the disease was refractory, from a patient treated with antithyroid drugs. The receptors stem from a female donor with Graves disease.

The chain recombines TRBV15 with TRBJ1-5; the D is unclear. There are 11 residues in the CDR3. Looked up from germline, CDR1 is LNHNV and CDR2 is YYDKDF (reference sequence). Trimming took 1 base from V and 6 from J, leaving 1 base between them. CDR3 DNA sequence: TGTGCCACCAGCAGAGGTCAGCCCCAGCATTTT. As protein: CATSRGQPQHF. Full variable domain (outside the CDR3, taken from reference TRBV15 and TRBJ1-5): DAMVIQNPRYQVTQFGKPVTLSCSQTLNHNVMYWYQQKSSQAPKLLFHYYDKDFNNEADTPDNFQSRRPNTSFCFLDIRSPGLGDTAMYLCATSRGQPQHFGDGTRLSIL.

This clonotype appeared many times. J is TRBJ2-7 and V is TRBV11-2, with TRBD2 matching over 9 bases. CDR1 is SGHAT, CDR2 FQNNGV, per germline. This CDR3 is built from 15 residues. The V gene end was trimmed by 5 bases and the J gene end by 0 bases; junction bases not matched to a gene: 5. The DNA of the CDR3 is TGTGCCAGCAGCAAGACTAGCGGATACTCCTACGAGCAGTACTTC. Translated: CASSKTSGYSYEQYF.

Only a few counts were recorded for this clonotype. The genes are TRBV19 and TRBJ2-7, with D possibly being TRBD1 (6 bases). This CDR3 contains 13 residues. V was pared by 6 bases and J by 6 bases, with 15 bases between. CDR1 is LNHDA and CDR2 is SQIVND in the germline V gene (reference sequence). The CDR3 nucleotides read TGTGCCAGTAGGGGACACCCTTTGGGCGAGCAGTACTTC. This gives the protein CASRGHPLGEQYF.

V usage is TRBV9 and J usage is TRBJ2-6; D gene uncertain. CDR3 size: 14 residues. Germline V gives CDR1 SGDLS, CDR2 YYNGEE. Trimming stripped 4 bases from V and 2 bases from J, with 7 bases between. The CDR3 region has the DNA TGTGCCAGCAGCCCTTCTACTGGGGCCAACGTCCTGACTTTC. It encodes CASSPSTGANVLTF.

The table lists this clonotype with a few counts. The chain links TRBV10-2 to TRBJ1-5; no clear D gene. This CDR3 has 13 residues. From germline, CDR1 is WSHSY and CDR2 SAAADI. Trimming left V 10 bases short and J 7 bases short, with 17 bases between. The CDR3 DNA sequence: TGCGCCACTACCGACGGACTCGGGCAGCCCCAGCATTTT. As protein: CATTDGLGQPQHF.

This clonotype was found many times. This rearrangement joins TRBV7-9 to TRBJ1-1; 7 bases agree with TRBD1. The CDR3 loop spans 14 amino acids. Trimming cost V 1 base and J 1 base; bases outside gene matches: 0. The germline gives CDR1 SEHNR, CDR2 FQNEAQ (reference sequence). CDR3 protein: CASSLGTGNTEAFF. CDR3 sequence (DNA): TGTGCCAGCAGCTTAGGGACAGGGAACACTGAAGCTTTCTTT.

The CDR3 loop reads CASTGPGLAGVVITGELFF. The CDR3 coding sequence is TGTGCCAGCACAGGGCCGGGACTAGCGGGAGTGGTGATCACCGGGGAGCTGTTTTTT. The chain joins TRBV7-9 to TRBJ2-2; 14 bases are a match to TRBD2. The CDR3 runs 19 residues. The germline gives CDR1 SEHNR, CDR2 FQNEAQ (reference sequence). Unmatched junction bases numbered 14, after V lost 7 bases and J lost 4 bases.

This clonotype showed up many times. The rearrangement uses TRBV6-9 and TRBJ2-5, with 7 positions matching TRBD1. The CDR3 contains 14 residues. Germline V CDR1 and CDR2: MNHGY, SVAAGI. The V and J ends lost 4 bases and 2 bases, in that order; junction bases with no gene match: 4. The CDR3 is CASSSGQFQETQYF. In nucleotides, the CDR3 is TGTGCCAGCAGTTCGGGACAGTTTCAAGAGACCCAGTACTTC.

This sequence joins TRBV6-5 and TRBJ2-7; D remains unclear. Looked up from germline, CDR1 is MNHEY and CDR2 is SVGAGI. CDR3 length equals 14 residues. V lost 0 bases, J lost 6 bases, and 12 bases lay in between. The CDR3 DNA sequence: TGTGCCAGCAGTTACTCAGGCCCAAAGGGCGAGCAGTACTTC. This gives the protein CASSYSGPKGEQYF.

Comments on this clonotype: This may come from a read error, since a much larger clone is one base off. V gene TRBV28 combines with J gene TRBJ1-2; D uncertain. With 5 bases removed from V and 4 bases from J, the gap between germline ends came to 17 bases. Germline CDR1 MDHEN, CDR2 SYDVKM. This CDR3 is 15 amino acids long. The DNA of the CDR3 is TGTGCCAGCAGTCCAACTATCGCGCCCCCCTATGGCTACACCTTC. Translated, it gives CASSPTIAPPYGYTF.

Comments on this clonotype: A single base separates this from a much larger clone, so it may be a read error. The chain has TRBV7-8 and TRBJ1-6; D is possibly TRBD1 (6 bases). Germline V lookup: CDR1 SGHVS, CDR2 FQNEAQ. The V gene lost 4 bases and the J gene lost 5 bases, with 9 bases spanning the gap. CDR3 size: 14 residues. The CDR3 region has the DNA TGTGCCAGCAGCTCGGACAGCAATAATTCACCCCTCCACTTT. Protein sequence: CASSSDSNNSPLHF.

Ten or more counts support this clonotype. The chain carries TRBV28 and TRBJ2-5; 7 positions match TRBD1. J was trimmed by 2 bases and V by 7 bases; bases with no gene match: 13. Germline V CDR1 and CDR2: MDHEN, SYDVKM. CDR3 length equals 16 residues. The CDR3 DNA is TGTGCCAGCACGGGCAGGACAGGAAAGAATCAAGAGACCCAGTACTTC. This translates into CASTGRTGKNQETQYF.

This chain uses TRBV6-1 with TRBJ2-4; 8 positions agree with TRBD2. The CDR3 sequence is 16 residues long. In germline, CDR1 is MNHNS, CDR2 SASEGT. V was clipped by 5 bases and J by 0 bases; unmatched bases: 6. CDR3 nucleotide sequence: TGTGCCAGCAGTACAAGCGGGAGCCCAGCCAAAAACATTCAGTACTTC. It is translated as CASSTSGSPAKNIQYF.

The chain couples TRBV15 to TRBJ1-2, with D possibly being TRBD1 (5 bases). Germline CDR1 reads LNHNV; CDR2 reads YYDKDF (reference sequence). This CDR3 has 16 amino acids. Trimming stripped 0 bases from V and 2 bases from J, with 13 bases between. The CDR3 DNA sequence: TGTGCCACCAGCAGAGATTGGGGGGAGAAGAACTATGGCTACACCTTC. It is translated as CATSRDWGEKNYGYTF.

V and J are TRBV12-3 or TRBV12-4 and TRBJ2-5, with D possibly being TRBD1 (5 bases). CDR3 length: 15 amino acids. The V end was cut by 5 bases, the J end by 1 base, with 14 bases between. CDR3 DNA: TGTGCCAGCAGTCCCGACAGCCTGGGCCAAGAGACCCAGTACTTC. Translated: CASSPDSLGQETQYF.

This chain uses TRBV7-2 with TRBJ2-7; D tentatively fits TRBD1 or TRBD2 (5 bases each). Looked up from germline, CDR1 is SGHTA and CDR2 is FQGNSA. CDR3 length equals 14 residues. V was pared by 4 bases and J by 7 bases, with 17 bases between. In nucleotides, the CDR3 is TGTGCCAGCAGCTCATTACTAGGGGCGGGTGAGCAGTACTTC. Its protein is CASSSLLGAGEQYF.

This clonotype came up many times. This chain joins TRBV5-1 and TRBJ2-7; 8 bases align to TRBD1. Germline CDR1 SGHRS, CDR2 YFSETQ. Trimming cost V 4 bases and J 4 bases; bases outside gene matches: 10. CDR3 length equals 15 residues. The CDR3 coding sequence is TGCGCCAGCAGCAAGGCAGGGGGCGCCGGTTACGAGCAGTACTTC. The encoded protein is CASSKAGGAGYEQYF.

This clonotype came up a few times. The chain carries TRBV27 and TRBJ2-1; D might be TRBD2 (6 bases). This CDR3 has 14 amino acids. V shed 3 bases and J shed 3 bases, with 9 bases lying between them. CDR1 is MNHEY and CDR2 is SMNVEV in the germline V gene (reference sequence). CDR3 sequence: CASSFIGSYNEQFF. The CDR3 DNA is TGTGCCAGCAGTTTCATCGGGAGCTACAATGAGCAGTTCTTC.

V gene TRBV20-1 combines with J gene TRBJ2-7; D may be TRBD1 or TRBD2 (6 bases each). Trimming removed 3 bases from V and 5 bases from J, with 17 bases in between. Germline assignment: CDR1 DFQATT and CDR2 SNEGSKA (reference sequence). This CDR3 is 14 amino acids long. CDR3 loop: CSASPRGGYNEQYF. The CDR3 DNA reads as TGCAGTGCTAGCCCGCGAGGGGGGTACAACGAGCAGTACTTC.

This clonotype was seen repeatedly, ten times or more. The V gene is TRBV15, the J gene TRBJ2-5; D tentatively fits TRBD1 or TRBD2 (5 bases each). Germline CDR1 is LNHNV and CDR2 is YYDKDF (reference sequence). This CDR3 contains 15 residues. V was clipped by 0 bases and J by 5 bases, with 13 bases between them. CDR3 region: CATSRDGTGLETQYF. DNA of the CDR3: TGTGCCACCAGCAGAGATGGGACGGGTTTGGAGACCCAGTACTTC.

The chain employs TRBV7-2 and TRBJ2-3; 12 nucleotides line up with TRBD2. Germline lookup yields CDR1 SGHTA and CDR2 FQGNSA. This CDR3 is 20 amino acids long. V lost 0 bases to trimming and J lost 4 bases; unmatched junction nucleotides: 14. The CDR3 spells CASSLAGQEASGRAADTQYF. The CDR3 DNA follows: TGTGCCAGCAGCTTAGCCGGACAGGAGGCTAGCGGGAGGGCCGCAGATACGCAGTATTTT.